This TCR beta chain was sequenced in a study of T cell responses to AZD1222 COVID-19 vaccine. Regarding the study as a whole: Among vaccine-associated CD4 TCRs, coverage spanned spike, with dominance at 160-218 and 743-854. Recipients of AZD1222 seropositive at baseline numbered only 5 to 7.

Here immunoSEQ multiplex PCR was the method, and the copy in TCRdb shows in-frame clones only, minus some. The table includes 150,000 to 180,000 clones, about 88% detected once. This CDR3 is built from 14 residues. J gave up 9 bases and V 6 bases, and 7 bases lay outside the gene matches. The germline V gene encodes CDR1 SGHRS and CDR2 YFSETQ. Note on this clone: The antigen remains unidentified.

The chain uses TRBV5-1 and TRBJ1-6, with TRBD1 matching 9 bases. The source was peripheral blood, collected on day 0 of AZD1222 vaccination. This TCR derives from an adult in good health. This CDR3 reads CASTPGTGFSPLHF. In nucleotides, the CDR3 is TGCGCCAGCACCCCAGGGACAGGGTTTTCACCCCTCCACTTT. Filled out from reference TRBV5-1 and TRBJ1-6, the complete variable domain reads KAGVTQTPRYLIKTRGQQVTLSCSPISGHRSVSWYQQTPGQGLQFLFEYFSETQRNKGNFPGRFSGRQFSNSRSEMNVSTLELGDSALYLCASTPGTGFSPLHFGNGTRLTVT.